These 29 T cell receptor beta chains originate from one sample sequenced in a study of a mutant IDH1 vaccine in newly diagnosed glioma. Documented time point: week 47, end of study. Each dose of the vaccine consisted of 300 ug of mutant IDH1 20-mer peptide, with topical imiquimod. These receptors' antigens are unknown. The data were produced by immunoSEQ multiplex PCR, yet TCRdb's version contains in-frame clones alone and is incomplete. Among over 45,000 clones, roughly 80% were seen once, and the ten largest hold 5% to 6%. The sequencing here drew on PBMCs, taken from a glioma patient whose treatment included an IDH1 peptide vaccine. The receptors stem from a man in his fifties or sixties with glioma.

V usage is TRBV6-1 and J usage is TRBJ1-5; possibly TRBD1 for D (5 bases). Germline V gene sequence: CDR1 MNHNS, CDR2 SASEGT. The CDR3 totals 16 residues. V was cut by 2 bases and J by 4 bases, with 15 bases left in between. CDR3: CASSENGGGGNQPQHF. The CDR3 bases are TGTGCCAGCAGTGAAAATGGGGGGGGAGGAAATCAGCCCCAGCATTTT.

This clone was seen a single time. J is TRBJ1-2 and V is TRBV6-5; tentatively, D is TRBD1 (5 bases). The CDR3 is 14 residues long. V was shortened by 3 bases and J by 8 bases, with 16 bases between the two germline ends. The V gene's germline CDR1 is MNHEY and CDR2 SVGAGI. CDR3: CASSYSGISEGYTF. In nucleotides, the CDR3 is TGTGCCAGCAGTTATTCAGGGATATCAGAAGGCTACACCTTC.

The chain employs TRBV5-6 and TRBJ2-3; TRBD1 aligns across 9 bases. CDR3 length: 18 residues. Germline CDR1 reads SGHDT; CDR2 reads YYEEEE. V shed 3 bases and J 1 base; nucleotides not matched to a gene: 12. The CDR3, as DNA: TGTGCCAGCAGCTCCTCTCGTGGGACAGGGACTCGCACAGATACGCAGTATTTT. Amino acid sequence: CASSSSRGTGTRTDTQYF.

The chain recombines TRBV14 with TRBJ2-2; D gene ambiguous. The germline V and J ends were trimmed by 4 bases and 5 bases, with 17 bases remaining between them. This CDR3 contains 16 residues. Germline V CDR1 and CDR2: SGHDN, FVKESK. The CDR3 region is CASSPPIRIGTGELFF. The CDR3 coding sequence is TGTGCCAGCAGCCCCCCGATCCGTATCGGAACCGGGGAGCTGTTTTTT.

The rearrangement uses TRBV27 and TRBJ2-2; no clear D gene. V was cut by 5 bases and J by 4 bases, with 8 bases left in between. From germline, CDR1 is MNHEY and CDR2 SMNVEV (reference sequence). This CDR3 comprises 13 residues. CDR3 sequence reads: CASSPPGTGELFF. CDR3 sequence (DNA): TGTGCCAGCAGTCCCCCTGGCACCGGGGAGCTGTTTTTT.

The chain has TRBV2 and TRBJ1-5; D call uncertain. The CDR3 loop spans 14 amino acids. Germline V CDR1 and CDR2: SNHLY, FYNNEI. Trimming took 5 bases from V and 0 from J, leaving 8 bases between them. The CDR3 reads CASSPEASNQPQHF. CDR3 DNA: TGTGCCAGCAGTCCCGAGGCTAGCAATCAGCCCCAGCATTTT. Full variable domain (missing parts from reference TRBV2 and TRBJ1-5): EPEVTQTPSHQVTQMGQEVILRCVPISNHLYFYWYRQILGQKVEFLVSFYNNEISEKSEIFDDQFSVERPDGSNFTLKIRSTKLEDSAMYFCASSPEASNQPQHFGDGTRLSIL.

The CDR3: CTSSQDTVGSIYEQYF. The CDR3 region has the DNA TGCACCAGCAGCCAAGATACGGTAGGCAGTATCTACGAGCAGTACTTC. V usage is TRBV1 and J usage is TRBJ2-7. TRBV1 is classified as a pseudogene. The CDR3 spans 16 residues.

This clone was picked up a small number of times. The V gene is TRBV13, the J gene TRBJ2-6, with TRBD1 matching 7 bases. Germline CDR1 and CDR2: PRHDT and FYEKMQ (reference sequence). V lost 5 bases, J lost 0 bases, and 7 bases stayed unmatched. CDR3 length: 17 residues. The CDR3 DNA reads TGTGCCAGCAGCCTACTACAGGGGCGCTCTGGGGCCAACGTCCTGACTTTC. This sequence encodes CASSLLQGRSGANVLTF.

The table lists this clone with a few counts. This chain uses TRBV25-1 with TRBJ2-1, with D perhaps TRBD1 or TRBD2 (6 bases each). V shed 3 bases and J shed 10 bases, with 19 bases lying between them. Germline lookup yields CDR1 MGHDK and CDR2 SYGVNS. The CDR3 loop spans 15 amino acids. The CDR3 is CASSEPGGTKTEQFF. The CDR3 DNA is TGTGCCAGCAGTGAGCCCGGGGGCACTAAAACGGAGCAGTTCTTC.

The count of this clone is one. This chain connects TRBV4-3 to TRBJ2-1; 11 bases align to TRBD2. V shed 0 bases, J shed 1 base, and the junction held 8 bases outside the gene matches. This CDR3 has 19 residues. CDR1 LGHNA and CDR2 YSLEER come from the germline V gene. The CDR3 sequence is CASSQDWLAGGSSYNEQFF. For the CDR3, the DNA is TGCGCCAGCAGCCAAGATTGGCTAGCGGGGGGATCGTCCTACAATGAGCAGTTCTTC.

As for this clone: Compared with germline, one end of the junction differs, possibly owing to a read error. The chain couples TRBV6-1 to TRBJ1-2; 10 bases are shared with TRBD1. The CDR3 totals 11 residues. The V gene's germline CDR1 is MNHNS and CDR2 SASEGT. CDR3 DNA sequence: TGTGCCAGCAGTGAAGAGGGGACAGGGGCCTTC. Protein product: CASSEEGTGAF.

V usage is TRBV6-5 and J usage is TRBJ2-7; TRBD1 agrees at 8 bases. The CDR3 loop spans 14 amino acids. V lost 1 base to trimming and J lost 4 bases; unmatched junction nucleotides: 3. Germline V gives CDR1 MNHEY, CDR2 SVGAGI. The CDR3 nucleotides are TGTGCCAGCAGTTACTTCCGGACAGGGTACGAGCAGTACTTC. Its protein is CASSYFRTGYEQYF.

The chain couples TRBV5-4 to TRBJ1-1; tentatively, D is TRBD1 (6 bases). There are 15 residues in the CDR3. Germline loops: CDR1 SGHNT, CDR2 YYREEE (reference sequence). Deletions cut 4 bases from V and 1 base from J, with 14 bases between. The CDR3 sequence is CASSQEGRGNTEAFF. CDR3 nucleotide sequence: TGTGCCAGCAGCCAAGAGGGCAGGGGGAACACTGAAGCTTTCTTT. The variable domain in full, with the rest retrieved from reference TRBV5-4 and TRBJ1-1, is ETGVTQSPTHLIKTRGQQVTLRCSSQSGHNTVSWYQQALGQGPQFIFQYYREEENGRGNFPPRFSGLQFPNYSSELNVNALELDDSALYLCASSQEGRGNTEAFFGQGTRLTVV.

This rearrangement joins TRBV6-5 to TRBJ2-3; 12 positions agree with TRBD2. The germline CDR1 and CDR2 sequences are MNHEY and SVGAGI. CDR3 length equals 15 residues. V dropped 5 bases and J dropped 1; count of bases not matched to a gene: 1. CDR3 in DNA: TGTGCCAGCAGTAGACTAGCGGGGGGCACAGATACGCAGTATTTT. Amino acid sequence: CASSRLAGGTDTQYF.

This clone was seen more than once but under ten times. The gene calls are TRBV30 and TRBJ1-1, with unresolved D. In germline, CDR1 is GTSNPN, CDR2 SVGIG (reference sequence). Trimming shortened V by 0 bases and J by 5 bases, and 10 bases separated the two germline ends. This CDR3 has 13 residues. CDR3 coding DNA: TGTGCCTGGAGTGTGGGTGGGCGAACTGAAGCTTTCTTT. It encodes CAWSVGGRTEAFF.

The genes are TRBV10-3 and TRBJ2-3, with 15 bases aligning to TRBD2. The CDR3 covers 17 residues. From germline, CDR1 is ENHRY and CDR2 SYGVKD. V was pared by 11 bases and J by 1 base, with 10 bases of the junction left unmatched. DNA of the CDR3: TGTGCCTCACGGACTAGCGGGGGGGTACGGGGCACAGATACGCAGTATTTT. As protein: CASRTSGGVRGTDTQYF.

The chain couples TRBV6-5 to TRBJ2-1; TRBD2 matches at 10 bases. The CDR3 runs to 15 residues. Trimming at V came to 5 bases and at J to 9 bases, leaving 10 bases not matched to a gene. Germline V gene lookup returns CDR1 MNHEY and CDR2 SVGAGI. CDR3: CASSLQAGGYFEQFF. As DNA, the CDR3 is TGTGCCAGCAGTCTACAAGCGGGGGGGTATTTTGAGCAGTTCTTC.

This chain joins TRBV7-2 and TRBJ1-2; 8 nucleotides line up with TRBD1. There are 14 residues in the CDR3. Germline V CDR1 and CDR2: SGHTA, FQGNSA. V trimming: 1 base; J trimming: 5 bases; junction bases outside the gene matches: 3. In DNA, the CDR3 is TGTGCCAGCAGCTTAGAGACAGGGGCTTATGGCTACACCTTC. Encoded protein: CASSLETGAYGYTF. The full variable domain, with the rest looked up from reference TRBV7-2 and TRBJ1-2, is GAGVSQSPSNKVTEKGKDVELRCDPISGHTALYWYRQSLGQGLEFLIYFQGNSAPDKSGLPSDRFSAERTGGSVSTLTIQRTQQEDSAVYLCASSLETGAYGYTFGSGTRLTVV.

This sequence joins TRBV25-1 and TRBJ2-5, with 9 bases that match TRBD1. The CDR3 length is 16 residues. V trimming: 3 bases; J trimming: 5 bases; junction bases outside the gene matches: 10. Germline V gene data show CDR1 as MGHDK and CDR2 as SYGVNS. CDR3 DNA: TGTGCCAGCAGTGACTCGGACAGGGGAGGGTCGGAGACCCAGTACTTC. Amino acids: CASSDSDRGGSETQYF.

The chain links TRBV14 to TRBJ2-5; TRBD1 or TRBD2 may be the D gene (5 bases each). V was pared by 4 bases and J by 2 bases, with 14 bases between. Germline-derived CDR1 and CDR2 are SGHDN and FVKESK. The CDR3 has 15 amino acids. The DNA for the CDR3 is TGTGCCAGCAGCCGATTACCGGGACGGCAAGAGACCCAGTACTTC. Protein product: CASSRLPGRQETQYF.

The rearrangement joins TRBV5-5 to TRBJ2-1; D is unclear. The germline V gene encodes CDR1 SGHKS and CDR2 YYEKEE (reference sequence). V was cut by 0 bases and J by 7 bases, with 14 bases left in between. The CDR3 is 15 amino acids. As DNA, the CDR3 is TGTGCCAGCAGCTTGGCCGGCATGGTTTCTAATGAGCAGTTCTTC. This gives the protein CASSLAGMVSNEQFF.

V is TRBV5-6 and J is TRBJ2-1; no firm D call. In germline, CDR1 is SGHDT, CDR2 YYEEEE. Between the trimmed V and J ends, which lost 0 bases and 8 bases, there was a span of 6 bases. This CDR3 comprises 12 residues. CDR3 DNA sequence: TGTGCCAGCAGCTTGGAGGACGATGAGCAGTTCTTC. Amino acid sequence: CASSLEDDEQFF.

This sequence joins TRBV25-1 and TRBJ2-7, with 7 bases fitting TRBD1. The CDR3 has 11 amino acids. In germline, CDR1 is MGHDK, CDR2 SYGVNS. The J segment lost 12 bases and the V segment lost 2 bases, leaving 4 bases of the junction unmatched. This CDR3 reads CASSEETGRYF. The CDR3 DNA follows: TGTGCCAGCAGTGAAGAGACAGGGAGGTACTTC.

The CDR3 loop is CSVAGVVSYNEQFF. The CDR3 bases are TGCAGCGTTGCGGGGGTCGTGTCCTACAATGAGCAGTTCTTC. The genes are TRBV29-1 and TRBJ2-1; the D gene is possibly TRBD2 (6 bases). In germline, CDR1 is SQVTM, CDR2 ANQGSEA. V was cut by 4 bases and J by 1 base, with 11 bases left in between. This CDR3 spans 14 amino acids.

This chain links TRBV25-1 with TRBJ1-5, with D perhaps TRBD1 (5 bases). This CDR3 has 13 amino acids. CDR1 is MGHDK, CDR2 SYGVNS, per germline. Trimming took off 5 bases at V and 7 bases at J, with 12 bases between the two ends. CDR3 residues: CASSWGSGQPQHF. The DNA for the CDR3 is TGTGCCAGCAGTTGGGGGTCGGGGCAGCCCCAGCATTTT.

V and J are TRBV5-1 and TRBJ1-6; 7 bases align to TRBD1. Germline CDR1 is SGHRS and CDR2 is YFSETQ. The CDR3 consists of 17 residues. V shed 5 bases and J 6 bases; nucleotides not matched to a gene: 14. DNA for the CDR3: TGCGCCAGCAGTACTATACCGACAGGGAATCCTAATTCACCCCTCCACTTT. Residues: CASSTIPTGNPNSPLHF.

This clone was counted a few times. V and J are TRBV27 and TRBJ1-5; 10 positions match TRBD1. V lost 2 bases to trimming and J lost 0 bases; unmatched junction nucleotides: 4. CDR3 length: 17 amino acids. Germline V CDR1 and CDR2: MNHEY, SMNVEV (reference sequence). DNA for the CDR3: TGTGCCAGCAGTTTAGGGGGACAGGGGTATAGCAATCAGCCCCAGCATTTT. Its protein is CASSLGGQGYSNQPQHF.

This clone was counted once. The CDR3 is CAISEFDRAEQPQHF. The CDR3 DNA follows: TGTGCCATCAGTGAGTTCGACAGGGCGGAACAGCCCCAGCATTTT. The V gene is TRBV10-3, the J gene TRBJ1-5, with TRBD1 identical over 7 bases. CDR3 length: 15 amino acids. Looked up from germline, CDR1 is ENHRY and CDR2 is SYGVKD. V trimming: 1 base; J trimming: 7 bases; junction bases outside the gene matches: 7.

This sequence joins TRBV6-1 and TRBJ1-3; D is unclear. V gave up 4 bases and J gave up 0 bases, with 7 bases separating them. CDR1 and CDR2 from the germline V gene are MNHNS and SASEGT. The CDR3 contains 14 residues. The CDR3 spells CASSALRSGNTIYF. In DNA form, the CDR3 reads TGTGCCAGCAGTGCACTCCGCTCTGGAAACACCATATATTTT.